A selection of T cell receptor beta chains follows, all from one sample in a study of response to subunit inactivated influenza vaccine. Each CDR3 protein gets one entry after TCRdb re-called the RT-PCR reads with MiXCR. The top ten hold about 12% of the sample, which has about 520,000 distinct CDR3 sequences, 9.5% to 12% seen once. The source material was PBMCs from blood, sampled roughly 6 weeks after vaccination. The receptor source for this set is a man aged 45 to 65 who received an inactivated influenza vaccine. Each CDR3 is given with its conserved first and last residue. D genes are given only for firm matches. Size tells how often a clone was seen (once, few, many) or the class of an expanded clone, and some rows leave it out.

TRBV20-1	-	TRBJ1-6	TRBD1	TGCAGTGCTGGGGGACAGGGGTCGAATTCACCCCTCCACTTT	CSAGGQGSNSPLHF
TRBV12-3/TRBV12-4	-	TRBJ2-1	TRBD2	TGTGCCAGCAGTCCCAGGGACTACTCCTACAATGAGCAGTTCTTC	CASSPRDYSYNEQFF
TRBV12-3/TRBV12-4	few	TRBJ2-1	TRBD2	TGTGCCAGCAGTTTTTCTCTCCTAGCGGGGAGCGATGAGCAGTTCTTC	CASSFSLLAGSDEQFF
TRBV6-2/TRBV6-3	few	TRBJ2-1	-	TGTGCCAGCAGTAAGTGGGGGTACAATGAGCAGTTCTTC	CASSKWGYNEQFF
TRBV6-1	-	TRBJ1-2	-	TGTGCCAGCAAACCCGTGGACAGAGCCTATGGCTACACCTTC	CASKPVDRAYGYTF
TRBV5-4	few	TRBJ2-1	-	TGTGCCAGCACCTCCGAGGGGCCTATCTACAATGAGCAGTTCTTC	CASTSEGPIYNEQFF
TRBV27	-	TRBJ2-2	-	TGTGCCAGCAGTTCAAAAGGGACGAGGAGGGGAAACACCGGGGAGCTGTTTTTT	CASSSKGTRRGNTGELFF
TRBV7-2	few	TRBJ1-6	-	TGTGCCAGCAGTCCGACAAGAAGCTCCTATAATTCACCCCTCCACTTT	CASSPTRSSYNSPLHF
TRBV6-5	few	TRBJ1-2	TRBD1	TGTGCCAGCAGTTACTCCGGGACAGGCCGTTTAGGCTACACCTTC	CASSYSGTGRLGYTF
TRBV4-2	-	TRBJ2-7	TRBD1	TGTGCCAGCAGCCGTCCGGGACAGGGACCTATATACGAGCAGTACTTC	CASSRPGQGPIYEQYF
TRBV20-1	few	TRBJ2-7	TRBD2	TGCAGTGCTCCGACCGGGACTAGCGGGGGGCTTACCTACGAGCAGTACTTC	CSAPTGTSGGLTYEQYF
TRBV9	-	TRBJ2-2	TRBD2	TGTGCCAGTAACCGAGGACTAGCGGAGAACACCGGGGAGCTGTTTTTT	CASNRGLAENTGELFF
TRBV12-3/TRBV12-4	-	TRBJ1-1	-	TGTGCCAGCATTGCCTTCCGGGGCCTAGGGAGAGCTTTCTTT	CASIAFRGLGRAFF
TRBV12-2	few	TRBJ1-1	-	TGTGCGGCCCGTGGGGGGCTCGACACTGAAGCTTTCTTT	CAARGGLDTEAFF
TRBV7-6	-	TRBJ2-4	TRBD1	TGTGCCAGCAGCCCCCTACTCGGACAGGAAAAGACCAAAAACATTCAGTACTTC	CASSPLLGQEKTKNIQYF
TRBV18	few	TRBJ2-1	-	TGTGCCAGCTCACGCGGACAGCTTAGGAAGGTTGACAATGAGCAGTTCTTC	CASSRGQLRKVDNEQFF
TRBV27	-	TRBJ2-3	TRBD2	TGTGCCAGCAGTTTAGTAGCGGGGGACCGCACAGATACGCAGTATTTT	CASSLVAGDRTDTQYF
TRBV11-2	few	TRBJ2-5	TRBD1	TGTGCCAGCAGCCCAAGAACCGGGACAGGGGGATTGGAGACCCAGTACTTC	CASSPRTGTGGLETQYF
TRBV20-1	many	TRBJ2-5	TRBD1	TGCAGTGCTATGGGAGACAGGGGCGGTTTAGGAATGGAGACCCAGTACTTC	CSAMGDRGGLGMETQYF
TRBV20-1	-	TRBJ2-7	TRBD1	TGCAGTCCCGGGACAGGGACCACCTACGAGCAGTACTTC	CSPGTGTTYEQYF
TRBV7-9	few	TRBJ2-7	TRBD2	TGTGCCAGCAGCTCAGCAGGGAGGGGATACGAGCAGTACTTC	CASSSAGRGYEQYF
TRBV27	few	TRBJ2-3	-	TGTGCCAGCAGATTACAGGGTTTTCCCGTTGGCACAGATACGCAGTATTTT	CASRLQGFPVGTDTQYF
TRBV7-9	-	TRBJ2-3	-	TGTGCCAGCAGCTTAGAAGTCCCGGGCCCGCTACATTTT	CASSLEVPGPLHF
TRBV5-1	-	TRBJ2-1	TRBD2	TGCGCCAGCAGCTTAACTAGCGGACTTACCTACAATGAGCAGTTCTTC	CASSLTSGLTYNEQFF
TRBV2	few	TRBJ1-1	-	TGTGCCAGCAAGTTGGACACTGAAGCTTTCTTT	CASKLDTEAFF
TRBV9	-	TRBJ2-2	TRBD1	TGTGCCAGCAGCCGGGACAGGGTGGTCACCGGGGAGCTGTTTTTT	CASSRDRVVTGELFF
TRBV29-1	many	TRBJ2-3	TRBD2	TGCAGCGTGAAGCCCGGGACTACAGACACAGATACGCAGTATTTT	CSVKPGTTDTDTQYF
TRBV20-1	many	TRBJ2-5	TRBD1	TGCAGTGCTAGCATTACAGGGGCGATCCAAGAGACCCAGTACTTC	CSASITGAIQETQYF
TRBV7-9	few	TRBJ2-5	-	TGTGCCAGCAGCTTAGTGGGGGGCCTCCAAGAGACCCAGTACTTC	CASSLVGGLQETQYF
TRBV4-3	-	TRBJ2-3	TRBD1	TGCGCCAGCAGCCAGGGGACAGGGGGCACAGATACGCAGTATTTT	CASSQGTGGTDTQYF
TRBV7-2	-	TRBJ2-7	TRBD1	TGTGCCAGCAGCCAGGGACAGGGGGTGGGGTGGGGCGAGCAGTACTTC	CASSQGQGVGWGEQYF
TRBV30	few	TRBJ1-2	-	TGTGCCTGGAGTGCCCCGGTGAGGGTCCGGGGCTACACCTTC	CAWSAPVRVRGYTF
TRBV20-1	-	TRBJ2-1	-	TGCAGTGCTAGAGCCGGCGGGGGCCGCTCCTACAATGAGCAGTTCTTC	CSARAGGGRSYNEQFF
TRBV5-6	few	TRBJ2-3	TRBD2	TGTGCCAGCAGCTTATCGCTAGCGGGGGTGTCAGATACGCAGTATTTT	CASSLSLAGVSDTQYF
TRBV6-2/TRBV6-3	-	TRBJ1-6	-	TGTGCCAGCAGTTACAGGACAGCGAGCTCCTATAATTCACCCCTCCACTTT	CASSYRTASSYNSPLHF
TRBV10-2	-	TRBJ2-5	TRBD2	TGCGCCAGCAGTAGGGGAACTAGCGGGGGCTTCCAAGAGACCCAGTACTTC	CASSRGTSGGFQETQYF
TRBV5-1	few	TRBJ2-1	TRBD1	TGCGCCAGCGGACAGGGGGGCTCCTACAATGAGCAGTTCTTC	CASGQGGSYNEQFF
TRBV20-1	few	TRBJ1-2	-	TGCAGTGCTAGCGTTTCGGGGTGGGATGGCTACACCTTC	CSASVSGWDGYTF
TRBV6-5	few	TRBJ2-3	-	TGTGCCAGCAGTTCCCGGGGGCGTAGCACAGATACGCAGTATTTT	CASSSRGRSTDTQYF
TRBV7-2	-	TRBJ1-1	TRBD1	TGTGCCAGCAGCTCACAGGGGGGTGGCACTGAAGCTTTCTTT	CASSSQGGGTEAFF
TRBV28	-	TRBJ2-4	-	TGTGCCAGCAGACCAGACACCAATCTAGCCAAAAACATTCAGTACTTC	CASRPDTNLAKNIQYF
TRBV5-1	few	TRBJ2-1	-	TGCGCCAGCAGCGACGGGGGCGGGTACAATGAGCAGTTCTTC	CASSDGGGYNEQFF
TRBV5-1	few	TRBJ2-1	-	TGCGCCAGCAGCCTCGGGACCGTAGGGGGGTACCTCTACAATGAGCAGTTCTTC	CASSLGTVGGYLYNEQFF
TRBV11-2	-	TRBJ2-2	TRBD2	TGTGCCAGCAGCTATGGACTAGCGGCCGGGGAGCTGTTTTTT	CASSYGLAAGELFF
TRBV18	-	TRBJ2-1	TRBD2	TGTGCCAGCTCACCACCGATGGGTAGCGGGAGCTTAGGAAAAGGCAATGAGCAGTTCTTC	CASSPPMGSGSLGKGNEQFF
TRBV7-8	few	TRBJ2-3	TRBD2	TGTGCCAGCAGCCAAAGAACCCACCAAGCGGGGCTCAGCACAGATACGCAGTATTTT	CASSQRTHQAGLSTDTQYF
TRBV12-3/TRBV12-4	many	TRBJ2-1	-	TGTGCCAGCAGTTATGGTGGGGGGAGAAATGAGCAGTTCTTC	CASSYGGGRNEQFF
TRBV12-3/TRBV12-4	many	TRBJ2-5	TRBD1	TGTGCCAGCAGTGCCGGGACAGAAGAGACCCAGTACTTC	CASSAGTEETQYF
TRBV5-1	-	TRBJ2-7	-	TGCGCCAGCAGCTTGGGCGCCCGGGCCGTCTACGAGCAGTACTTC	CASSLGARAVYEQYF
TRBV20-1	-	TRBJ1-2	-	TGCAGTGCTAGATTAAGCAGGAACTATGGCTACACCTTC	CSARLSRNYGYTF
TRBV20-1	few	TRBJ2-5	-	TGCAGTGCCCCCCGGGGCGGGCTTGGGGAGACCCAGTACTTC	CSAPRGGLGETQYF
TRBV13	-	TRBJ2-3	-	TGTGCCAGCAGTTCCAAAGCGGGATACAGGGCAGATACGCAGTATTTT	CASSSKAGYRADTQYF
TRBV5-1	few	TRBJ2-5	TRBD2	TGCGCCAGCAGCTTATCGGGACTAGCATCTGGTGAGACCCAGTACTTC	CASSLSGLASGETQYF
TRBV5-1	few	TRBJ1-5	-	TGCGCCAGCAGCTTGTCTGGGGGGAACAATCAGCCCCAGCATTTT	CASSLSGGNNQPQHF
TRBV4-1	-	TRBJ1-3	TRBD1	TGCGCCAGCAGCCAAGGGACAGGGTTCGGAAACACCATATATTTT	CASSQGTGFGNTIYF